What follows is one T cell receptor beta chain and its context. Source study methods: Scientists estimated how many nucleated cells there were by amplifying reference gene primers. Only in-frame clones appear in the TCRdb table, and some are missing; sequencing was by immunoSEQ multiplex PCR. Clonal size and the V and J genes are those of that table, whereas D and trimming came from the DNA. Found here are fewer than 200,000 clones, around 83% of them singletons; the top ten hold 7% to 10%. This record comes from a study of blood T cell repertoires in COVID-19. Study context: Acute-phase and convalescent COVID-19 samples originated in the United States, Italy and Spain. From T cells, B-cell-depleted T cells, or PBMCs came the material, which was cDNA or gDNA.

Seattle patient enrollment occurred during active infection, with longitudinal follow-up thereafter. V lost 3 bases and J 1 base, leaving 6 bases between the germline ends. This CDR3 spans 13 amino acids. Germline CDR1 and CDR2: SGHTA and FQGNSA. The receptor comes from a woman aged 60-75 years with COVID-19, enrolled during active disease. Sequenced: peripheral blood. The chain carries TRBV7-2 and TRBJ1-1; D unclear. CDR3 in amino acids: CASSFVRNTEAFF. CDR3 DNA sequence: TGTGCCAGCAGCTTTGTCCGGAACACTGAAGCTTTCTTT.